This entry lists 7 T cell receptor beta chains sequenced from one sample in a study of molecular identifiers for immune sequencing clone quantification. TCRdb recomputed calls from the PCR reads with MiXCR, one row per CDR3 protein. The sample holds some 97,000 distinct CDR3 sequences, 20% to 25% seen once. The sample comprised naive CD8+ T cells from blood, with Jurkat cell RNA spiked in. Specified subset: FACS-sorted CD8+CD4-CCR7+CD45RA+ naive T cells. The receptors originated from a human donor in good health. Some libraries in this study had Jurkat cell RNA spiked in.

This chain connects TRBV27 to TRBJ2-7; a possible D gene is TRBD1 (5 bases). Germline CDR1 MNHEY, CDR2 SMNVEV (reference sequence). This CDR3 contains 16 residues. With 5 bases removed from V and 1 base from J, the gap between germline ends came to 18 bases. The DNA for the CDR3 is TGTGCCAGCAGTCTCTCGACCCCCAAGGGGTCCTACGAGCAGTACTTC. It translates to CASSLSTPKGSYEQYF.

The CDR3 DNA is TGTGCCAGCAGTCAAGGGGTTGGGATTTACGAGCAGTACTTC. It is translated as CASSQGVGIYEQYF. V gene TRBV2 combines with J gene TRBJ2-7; the D gene is possibly TRBD1 (5 bases). The germline V gene has CDR1 SNHLY and CDR2 FYNNEI. The germline V and J ends were trimmed by 5 bases and 4 bases, with 15 bases remaining between them. The CDR3 has 14 residues.

This clonotype has a count of ten or more. The rearrangement uses TRBV28 and TRBJ2-7; TRBD2 agrees at 12 bases. Germline-derived CDR1 and CDR2 are MDHEN and SYDVKM. The CDR3 totals 16 residues. Unmatched junction bases numbered 10, after V lost 6 bases and J lost 4 bases. The CDR3 reads CASRSPGLAGNYEQYF. The CDR3 DNA sequence: TGTGCCAGCAGATCGCCCGGACTAGCGGGGAATTACGAGCAGTACTTC.

The chain carries TRBV20-1 and TRBJ2-1, with 10 bases aligning to TRBD2. The CDR3 runs to 16 residues. V was pared by 0 bases and J by 7 bases, with 9 bases of the junction left unmatched. CDR1 is DFQATT and CDR2 is SNEGSKA in the germline V gene (reference sequence). CDR3 sequence: CSARDLEDSGRNEQFF. CDR3 in DNA: TGCAGTGCTAGAGATCTTGAGGATAGCGGGAGGAATGAGCAGTTCTTC.

The chain carries TRBV7-9 and TRBJ1-4; tentative D call: TRBD1 (5 bases). With 6 bases removed from V and 0 bases from J, the gap between germline ends came to 8 bases. Germline V gene data show CDR1 as SEHNR and CDR2 as FQNEAQ (reference sequence). The CDR3 spans 14 residues. CDR3 protein: CASRGAATNEKLFF. The CDR3 coding sequence is TGTGCCAGCAGAGGGGCGGCAACTAATGAAAAACTGTTTTTT.

This clonotype was seen repeatedly, ten times or more. This sequence joins TRBV20-1 and TRBJ2-7; TRBD1 matches at 7 bases. The CDR3 covers 14 residues. Germline assignment: CDR1 DFQATT and CDR2 SNEGSKA (reference sequence). V shed 0 bases and J 7 bases; nucleotides not matched to a gene: 9. The CDR3 spells CSARDLTGPEEQYF. In DNA, the CDR3 is TGCAGTGCTAGAGACCTGACAGGGCCGGAGGAGCAGTACTTC.

About this clonotype itself: A much larger clone differs by one base, so this may be a read error. In this CDR3 the conserved last residue, phenylalanine or tryptophan, is missing, so a read error is likely. The genes are TRBV7-8 and TRBJ2-5; 12 bases agree with TRBD2. In germline, CDR1 is SGHVS, CDR2 FQNEAQ. The CDR3 covers 16 residues. J was trimmed by 5 bases and V by 1 base; bases with no gene match: 5. The CDR3 here is CASSLGLAGEKETQYL. The CDR3 DNA is TGTGCCAGCAGCTTAGGACTAGCGGGGGAGAAGGAGACCCAGTACCTC.